These 26 T cell receptor beta chains originate from one sample sequenced in a study of cytomegalovirus exposure and HLA in healthy donors. Use of 60 Vbeta and 13 Jbeta primers characterized the PCR. The data were produced by immunoSEQ multiplex PCR, yet TCRdb's version contains in-frame clones alone and is incomplete. This table has over 150,000 clones, roughly four fifths appearing once. Input material: PBMCs. Receptors originate from a woman in her 30s in good health and CMV-seropositive.

J is TRBJ1-1 and V is TRBV5-1, with 10 bases lining up with TRBD1. This CDR3 spans 18 amino acids. Germline assignment: CDR1 SGHRS and CDR2 YFSETQ. Losses at the gene ends were 4 bases for V and 5 bases for J; bases not matched to a gene: 17. The CDR3 DNA reads as TGCGCCAGCAGCCAATTACGACTACGACAGGGGGCGGGAACTGAAGCTTTCTTT. This encodes CASSQLRLRQGAGTEAFF.

V gene TRBV18 combines with J gene TRBJ2-5; TRBD1 matches 8 bases. In germline, CDR1 is KGHSH, CDR2 LQKENI. Losses at the gene ends were 4 bases for V and 4 bases for J; bases not matched to a gene: 5. This CDR3 is built from 14 residues. The CDR3 here is CASSLDRGGETQYF. In nucleotides, the CDR3 is TGTGCCAGCTCACTCGACAGGGGTGGAGAGACCCAGTACTTC.

V is TRBV27 and J is TRBJ2-7, with D unresolved. Germline V lookup: CDR1 MNHEY, CDR2 SMNVEV (reference sequence). This CDR3 spans 13 amino acids. V gave up 2 bases and J gave up 2 bases, with 7 bases separating them. In nucleotides, the CDR3 is TGTGCCAGCAGTTTAAGTGGCCCCTACGAGCAGTACTTC. This encodes CASSLSGPYEQYF.

The chain links TRBV6-1 to TRBJ2-3, with 11 bases identical to TRBD2. Per germline, CDR1 MNHNS and CDR2 SASEGT. CDR3 length: 15 residues. The V segment lost 4 bases and the J segment 1 base; nucleotides outside the gene matches: 1. CDR3 region: CASSGGLAGTDTQYF. The CDR3 region has the DNA TGTGCCAGCAGTGGGGGACTAGCGGGCACAGATACGCAGTATTTT.

The rearrangement uses TRBV2 and TRBJ2-3; 7 positions match TRBD2. This CDR3 spans 16 amino acids. Germline assignment: CDR1 SNHLY and CDR2 FYNNEI. J lost 0 bases, V lost 5 bases, and 8 bases had no gene match. The chain's CDR3 is CASSLGVGLSTDTQYF. CDR3 nucleotide sequence: TGTGCCAGCAGTCTTGGGGTGGGACTAAGCACAGATACGCAGTATTTT.

J is TRBJ2-7 and V is TRBV19, with D tentatively TRBD1 (7 bases). Trimming took off 7 bases at V and 3 bases at J, with 13 bases between the two ends. Germline assignment: CDR1 LNHDA and CDR2 SQIVND (reference sequence). The CDR3 consists of 13 residues. CDR3 amino acids: CASKDRDFYEQYF. The CDR3 DNA reads as TGTGCCAGTAAAGACAGGGACTTCTACGAGCAGTACTTC.

This clone was observed a handful of times. The CDR3 DNA reads TGTGCCAGCAGCTCTAAAGACTCCGGGATCCCAGATACGCAGTATTTT. Its protein is CASSSKDSGIPDTQYF. This chain links TRBV7-9 with TRBJ2-3; tentative D call: TRBD2 (5 bases). Trimming removed 4 bases from V and 4 bases from J, with 18 bases in between. Germline V gene sequence: CDR1 SEHNR, CDR2 FQNEAQ (reference sequence). The CDR3 runs 16 residues.

With respect to this clone: The junction departs from germline at one end; a sequencing error may be responsible. CDR3 sequence (DNA): TGTTCCAGCAGCTCCGGGTCCACAAACACAGATACGCAGTATTTT. Protein sequence: CSSSSGSTNTDTQYF. The chain recombines TRBV7-9 with TRBJ2-3; D gene uncertain. Per the germline V gene, CDR1 is SEHNR and CDR2 is FQNEAQ (reference sequence). The CDR3 covers 15 residues. The variable domain in full, with the rest retrieved from reference TRBV7-9 and TRBJ2-3, is DTGVSQNPRHKITKRGQNVTFRCDPISEHNRLYWYRQTLGQGPEFLTYFQNEAQLEKSRLLSDRFSAERPKGSFSTLEIQRTEQGDSAMYLCSSSSGSTNTDTQYFGPGTRLTVL.

The chain joins TRBV19 to TRBJ2-2; 7 nucleotides agree with TRBD1. The CDR3 length is 16 residues. Germline assignment: CDR1 LNHDA and CDR2 SQIVND (reference sequence). Trimming at V came to 3 bases and at J to 1 base, leaving 5 bases not matched to a gene. The CDR3 nucleotides are TGTGCCAGTAGTATGGGACAGACATTGAACACCGGGGAGCTGTTTTTT. It translates to CASSMGQTLNTGELFF.

The chain joins TRBV10-2 to TRBJ1-1, with TRBD1 matching 10 bases. The CDR3 sequence is 14 residues long. Per germline, CDR1 WSHSY and CDR2 SAAADI. Germline trimming cut 8 bases from V and 5 bases from J; bases unmatched to any gene: 8. The DNA for the CDR3 is TGCGCCAGCGGCGGGACAGGGGTTGTGACTGAAGCTTTCTTT. Translation: CASGGTGVVTEAFF.

The V gene is TRBV19, the J gene TRBJ2-7, with TRBD1 matching over 9 bases. V was clipped by 7 bases and J by 3 bases; unmatched bases: 13. The CDR3 has 16 residues. CDR1 is LNHDA and CDR2 is SQIVND in the germline V gene (reference sequence). CDR3: CASTHRPGTGSYEQYF. Here the CDR3 DNA reads TGTGCCAGTACCCACCGCCCCGGGACAGGGAGCTACGAGCAGTACTTC.

The chain links TRBV5-1 to TRBJ2-7; unclear D gene. In germline, CDR1 is SGHRS, CDR2 YFSETQ. This CDR3 has 13 residues. Trimming pared 0 bases from V and 1 base from J, leaving 5 bases between. DNA of the CDR3: TGCGCCAGCAGCTTGGTCGGGTCCTACGAGCAGTACTTC. It codes for CASSLVGSYEQYF.

The chain combines TRBV27 with TRBJ1-2; maybe TRBD1 (6 bases). In germline, CDR1 is MNHEY, CDR2 SMNVEV (reference sequence). The V end was cut by 4 bases, the J end by 0 bases, with 15 bases between. The CDR3 sequence is 16 residues long. CDR3 bases: TGTGCCAGCAGTTCCGTAAGGACAGAAACTAACTATGGCTACACCTTC. It specifies CASSSVRTETNYGYTF.

This clone has only one observation. This chain links TRBV6-1 with TRBJ1-2, with TRBD1 matching over 7 bases. CDR1 and CDR2 from the germline V gene are MNHNS and SASEGT. Germline trimming cut 1 base from V and 2 bases from J; bases unmatched to any gene: 1. The CDR3 totals 14 residues. DNA for the CDR3: TGTGCCAGCAGTGAAGTGGGACAGAACTATGGCTACACCTTC. Encoded protein: CASSEVGQNYGYTF.

This clone was picked up a small number of times. The rearrangement links TRBV5-4 to TRBJ2-3, with 12 bases identical to TRBD2. Germline CDR1 is SGHNT and CDR2 is YYREEE (reference sequence). V lost 4 bases and J lost 6; bases outside the gene matches: 9. This CDR3 has 16 amino acids. CDR3 coding DNA: TGTGCCAGCAGCCCCGCTAGCGGGAGGGCAGGGGATACGCAGTATTTT. Translated, it gives CASSPASGRAGDTQYF.

The chain is built from TRBV15 and TRBJ2-7; tentative D call: TRBD2 (6 bases). Germline V gene lookup returns CDR1 LNHNV and CDR2 YYDKDF (reference sequence). V was pared by 0 bases and J by 2 bases, with 11 bases between. This CDR3 comprises 15 residues. CDR3 in amino acids: CATSRELAKAYEQYF. CDR3 nucleotide sequence: TGTGCCACCAGCAGAGAACTAGCCAAGGCCTACGAGCAGTACTTC.

This sequence joins TRBV6-5 and TRBJ2-1; TRBD2 agrees at 12 bases. The CDR3 extends over 15 amino acids. V shed 4 bases, J shed 6 bases, and the junction held 4 bases outside the gene matches. Germline V CDR1 and CDR2: MNHEY, SVGAGI. The CDR3 region has the DNA TGTGCCAGCAGTTCGGGACTAGCGGGTGTCAATGAGCAGTTCTTC. It encodes CASSSGLAGVNEQFF.

This rearrangement joins TRBV28 to TRBJ2-1; 10 nucleotides match TRBD2. The CDR3 has 13 residues. Germline V lookup: CDR1 MDHEN, CDR2 SYDVKM. The J segment lost 6 bases and the V segment lost 11 bases, leaving 7 bases of the junction unmatched. CDR3 protein: CAHTSGTINEQFF. CDR3 DNA: TGTGCCCACACTAGCGGGACTATCAATGAGCAGTTCTTC.

DNA of the CDR3: TGTGCCAGCAGCCAAAGAGGGGCAGGGGCCTACGAGCAGTACTTC. The encoded protein is CASSQRGAGAYEQYF. The chain recombines TRBV11-2 with TRBJ2-7; tentatively, D is TRBD1 (6 bases). Germline CDR1 SGHAT, CDR2 FQNNGV. Trimming removed 5 bases from V and 2 bases from J, with 16 bases in between. CDR3 length equals 15 residues.

The J gene is TRBJ2-5, the V gene TRBV5-4; 12 bases align to TRBD2. Germline V gene data show CDR1 as SGHNT and CDR2 as YYREEE (reference sequence). J lost 5 bases, V lost 3 bases, and 5 bases had no gene match. This CDR3 is built from 15 residues. The CDR3 protein is CASSSQLAGGETQYF. In nucleotides, the CDR3 is TGTGCCAGCAGCTCTCAACTAGCGGGAGGTGAGACCCAGTACTTC.

This rearrangement joins TRBV19 to TRBJ2-7, with D perhaps TRBD2 (5 bases). V shed 1 base and J shed 0 bases, with 7 bases lying between them. CDR3 length: 14 amino acids. The V gene's germline CDR1 is LNHDA and CDR2 SQIVND (reference sequence). The CDR3 sequence is CASSIGGPSYEQYF. Written as DNA, the CDR3 is TGTGCCAGTAGTATAGGCGGGCCCTCCTACGAGCAGTACTTC.

The genes are TRBV11-3 and TRBJ2-2, with D maybe TRBD1 (6 bases). Trimming took 5 bases from V and 4 from J, leaving 17 bases between them. The germline gives CDR1 SGHNT, CDR2 YENEEA. CDR3 length: 16 amino acids. CDR3 sequence: CASSPLQGRGTGELFF. The CDR3 bases are TGTGCCAGCAGCCCCCTACAGGGTAGGGGCACCGGGGAGCTGTTTTTT.

This clone was counted only a few times. The gene calls are TRBV6-5 and TRBJ2-7; TRBD2 agrees at 10 bases. CDR3 length: 14 residues. Germline V gene data show CDR1 as MNHEY and CDR2 as SVGAGI. J lost 3 bases, V lost 5 bases, and 4 bases had no gene match. CDR3 in DNA: TGTGCCAGCAGTCCGGGACTAGCGAACTACGAGCAGTACTTC. It encodes CASSPGLANYEQYF.

This rearrangement joins TRBV2 to TRBJ2-1; TRBD1 matches at 10 bases. The V gene's germline CDR1 is SNHLY and CDR2 FYNNEI. This CDR3 is built from 15 residues. The ends lost 6 bases at V and 5 bases at J; junction bases unmatched: 7. CDR3 coding DNA: TGTGCCAGCAGACCCGACAGGGGGCGGAACAATGAGCAGTTCTTC. Protein: CASRPDRGRNNEQFF.

The J gene is TRBJ2-3, the V gene TRBV28; 13 bases fit TRBD2. V was clipped by 3 bases and J by 3 bases; unmatched bases: 3. This CDR3 comprises 16 residues. Germline-derived CDR1 and CDR2 are MDHEN and SYDVKM. CDR3 in amino acids: CASSFSTSGRTDTQYF. Written as DNA, the CDR3 is TGTGCCAGCAGTTTCTCGACTAGCGGGAGGACAGATACGCAGTATTTT.

This clone was detected only once. This rearrangement joins TRBV6-1 to TRBJ2-2; 8 bases match TRBD1. Germline loops: CDR1 MNHNS, CDR2 SASEGT. The junction had 1 base not matched to a gene; V was cut back by 6 bases and J by 1 base. The CDR3 length is 14 residues. The CDR3: CASRGQVNTGELFF. The CDR3 coding sequence is TGTGCCAGCAGGGGACAGGTGAACACCGGGGAGCTGTTTTTT.